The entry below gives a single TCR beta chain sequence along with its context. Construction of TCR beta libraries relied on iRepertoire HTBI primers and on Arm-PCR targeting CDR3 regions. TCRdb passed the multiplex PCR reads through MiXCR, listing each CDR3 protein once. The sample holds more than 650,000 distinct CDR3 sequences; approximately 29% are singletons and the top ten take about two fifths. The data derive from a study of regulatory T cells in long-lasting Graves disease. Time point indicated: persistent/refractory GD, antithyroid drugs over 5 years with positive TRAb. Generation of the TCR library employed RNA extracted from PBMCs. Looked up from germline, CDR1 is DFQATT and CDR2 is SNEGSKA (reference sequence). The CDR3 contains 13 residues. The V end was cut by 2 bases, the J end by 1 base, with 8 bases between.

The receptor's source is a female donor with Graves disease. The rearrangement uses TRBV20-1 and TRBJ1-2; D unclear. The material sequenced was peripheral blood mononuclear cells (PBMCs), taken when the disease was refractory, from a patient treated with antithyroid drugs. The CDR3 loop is CSARRRSNYGYTF. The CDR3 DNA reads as TGCAGTGCTAGACGTAGGAGTAACTATGGCTACACCTTC.